This is a list of T cell receptor beta chains from one sample in a study of radiotherapy plus CTLA-4 blockade in lung cancer. Only in-frame clones appear in the TCRdb table, and some are missing; sequencing was by immunoSEQ multiplex PCR. The table shows tens of thousands of clones, with around 80% occurring only once. The starting material was peripheral blood, obtained from a patient treated with radiotherapy plus ipilimumab. The source of these receptors is a human donor with non-small cell lung cancer who had a partial response to radiotherapy plus ipilimumab. Each CDR3 is given with its conserved first and last residue. The D gene is left open where the match is weak. The size field is filled for only some rows; it gives once, few, many or a size class.

J gene: TRBJ1-1
clone size: NA
D gene: TRBD1
V gene: TRBV5-1
CDR3 protein: CASSLVGGGGSDTEAFF
CDR3 DNA: TGCGCCAGCAGCTTGGTAGGAGGGGGCGGTAGCGACACTGAAGCTTTCTTT

J gene: TRBJ1-2
clone size: NA
D gene: TRBD1
V gene: TRBV5-6
CDR3 protein: CASSIRTGGGYTF
CDR3 DNA: TGTGCCAGCAGCATCCGGACAGGGGGAGGCTACACCTTC

J gene: TRBJ2-1
clone size: NA
D gene: TRBD1
V gene: TRBV5-1
CDR3 protein: CASSPTGGAYNEQFF
CDR3 DNA: TGCGCCAGCAGCCCAACAGGGGGAGCCTACAATGAGCAGTTCTTC

J gene: TRBJ1-1
clone size: NA
D gene: NA
V gene: TRBV4-1
CDR3 protein: CASSQTGTPNTEAFF
CDR3 DNA: TGCGCCAGCAGCCAAACCGGGACACCGAACACTGAAGCTTTCTTT

J gene: TRBJ1-4
clone size: few
D gene: TRBD1
V gene: TRBV27
CDR3 protein: CASGETGWVEKLFF
CDR3 DNA: TGTGCCAGCGGGGAGACAGGGTGGGTAGAAAAACTGTTTTTT

J gene: TRBJ2-2
clone size: NA
D gene: NA
V gene: TRBV19
CDR3 protein: CASSISVTGELFF
CDR3 DNA: TGTGCCAGTAGTATCAGTGTTACCGGGGAGCTGTTTTTT

J gene: TRBJ2-5
clone size: once
D gene: TRBD1
V gene: TRBV7-8
CDR3 protein: CASRVGQGPNRETQYF
CDR3 DNA: TGTGCCAGCCGAGTGGGACAGGGGCCGAACCGGGAGACCCAGTACTTC

J gene: TRBJ2-7
clone size: NA
D gene: TRBD2
V gene: TRBV7-8
CDR3 protein: CASSFRLAGGYEQYF
CDR3 DNA: TGTGCCAGCAGCTTCCGACTAGCGGGGGGCTACGAGCAGTACTTC

J gene: TRBJ2-5
clone size: NA
D gene: TRBD1
V gene: TRBV5-1
CDR3 protein: CASSSGQGQETQYF
CDR3 DNA: TGCGCCAGCAGCTCAGGACAGGGCCAAGAGACCCAGTACTTC

J gene: TRBJ2-5
clone size: NA
D gene: NA
V gene: TRBV19
CDR3 protein: CASSIRGAGETQYF
CDR3 DNA: TGTGCCAGTAGTATACGGGGGGCGGGAGAGACCCAGTACTTC

J gene: TRBJ2-7
clone size: NA
D gene: TRBD1
V gene: TRBV27
CDR3 protein: CASSIRTGTYEQYF
CDR3 DNA: TGTGCCAGCAGTATACGGACAGGGACCTACGAGCAGTACTTC

J gene: TRBJ2-7
clone size: NA
D gene: TRBD1
V gene: TRBV9
CDR3 protein: CASSLGTASYEQYF
CDR3 DNA: TGTGCCAGCAGCCTCGGGACAGCCTCCTACGAGCAGTACTTC

J gene: TRBJ1-1
clone size: NA
D gene: NA
V gene: TRBV9
CDR3 protein: CASSEPTANTEAFF
CDR3 DNA: TGTGCCAGCAGCGAGCCGACAGCGAACACTGAAGCTTTCTTT